This T cell receptor beta chain was identified in a study of blood T cell repertoires in COVID-19. For the study at large: Acute and convalescent COVID-19 samples came from the United States, Italy and Spain. In each case, the material was cDNA or gDNA derived from T cells, B-cell-depleted T cells, or PBMCs.

CDR3 length: 14 residues. V trimming: 6 bases; J trimming: 6 bases; junction bases outside the gene matches: 1. Germline lookup yields CDR1 MDHEN and CDR2 SYDVKM. Original methodology: Amplifying reference gene primers gave estimates of nucleated cell counts. This table comes from immunoSEQ multiplex PCR, and its TCRdb copy is limited to in-frame clones, with some not included. Clone size and V and J calls were adopted from that table, with D and trimming inferred from the DNA. The table lists 300,000 to 450,000 clones, around 90% of them singletons. The sequence was obtained from a human donor in a cohort sampled during active COVID-19. The chain uses TRBV28 and TRBJ2-2, with 13 bases fitting TRBD2. Sequences were obtained from peripheral blood. The CDR3 loop is CASRLAGGSGELFF. The CDR3 DNA reads as TGTGCCAGCAGACTAGCGGGAGGGTCCGGGGAGCTGTTTTTT.